Here is one TCR beta chain with its context. There is no known antigen for this receptor. No qualities accompany the bases; no much larger clone lies one base away. This record belongs to a study of blood T cells in healthy people across ages (dated by TCRdb to about 2015). Context from the whole study: In model experiments, template switching captured roughly one uniquely barcoded TCR beta cDNA molecule for every two T cells. Age-related changes in TCR beta repertoire diversity were measured in the study by deep sequencing normalized with unique cDNA molecular identifiers. The study analyzed two additional independent replicas of 1 million unique cDNA reads from the same blood draw for two donors, one aged 18 to 30 and one aged 80 or older. To avoid experimental bias, donors of different ages were distributed randomly across sequencing lanes. The donors were split into four age groups: young (average 16 years), middle-aged (over 35), aged (about 56) and long-lived (approximately 80).

Study-wide findings and limitations: Because donor CMV infection status was unknown, age-related changes in expanded clonotypes were potentially confounded. Compared with the aged group, the long-lived group had more naive CD4+ T cells, fewer expanded clones and increased TCR diversity, a pattern suggesting age selection. A strong correlation was found between observed TCR beta diversity and the percentage of naive T cells measured by flow cytometry. Because profiling used bulk unsorted PBMCs, naive and antigen-experienced compartments could not be compared conclusively. Observed TCR beta diversity per million T cells fell roughly linearly with age, and a significant reduction was already apparent by age about 36. Estimates of total diversity based on one million sequenced T cells were considered lower bounds and underestimates.

A distance of 16 bases separates the germline ends of V and J, which lose 0 bases and 8 bases respectively. The CDR3 goes from the cysteine to the phenylalanine over 14 residues. Only the CDR3 DNA is retained, 42 bases long and in frame from the first base. The germline V gene supplies CDR1 SQVTM and CDR2 ANQGSEA. The 39 donors, aged roughly 6 to 95 years, were systemically healthy Caucasian individuals from Russia. Ten milliliters of peripheral blood were drawn from each donor into EDTA-treated Vacutainer tubes. Ficoll-Paque density-gradient centrifugation was used to isolate PBMCs, with at least 6.5 million per sample. Total RNA was extracted from PBMCs with Trizol reagent, with at least 5 micrograms obtained per sample. Naive CD45RAhigh/CD27high T cell percentages were measured by flow cytometry on a PBMC aliquot from every donor. The library was made by 5' RACE. Sequencing was carried out with an Illumina HiSeq 2500. A second PCR of roughly 6 to 11 cycles was run with a J-beta primer mix and a sample-barcoded 5' primer. Each TCR beta cDNA molecule received a unique molecular identifier from a template-switch 5' adaptor carrying 12 random nucleotides. Each sample yielded at least 2.5 million CDR3-containing paired-end reads. The Mint cDNA synthesis kit, primed by a TRBC-specific oligonucleotide, was used to synthesize first-strand cDNA from all RNA. Following uracil-DNA glycosylase treatment, all cDNA underwent a first 18-cycle PCR with the universal primers M1SS and BC2_uni_R. The authors processed their data as follows. Each sample was normalized by randomly selecting 1 million high-quality reads, each carrying a distinct molecular identifier. Reads sharing molecular identifiers were discarded rather than binned into consensus sequences. MiTCR, with a Q25 quality threshold and the strictest error-elimination algorithm, was used for CDR3 identification, clonotype clustering and error correction. A nonparametric unseen species model using Euler transformation provided a lower-bound estimate of total TCR beta diversity. TCRdb reprocessing: public reads trimmed at Q25 with fastp, clones called with MiXCR, in-frame beta chains kept. Rows with one shared CDR3 protein collapse into an entry with the most common genes and DNA. The V and J calls, along with clone size, are taken from TCRdb and not from the paper's own processing. For this sample there are hundreds of thousands of distinct CDR3 sequences; roughly 50% appear just once. Jointly, the top ten make up 20% to 25% of the sample.

The clonotype originates from a man aged 25 to 45 in good health. The chain couples TRBV29-1 to TRBJ1-2; the D gene lacks a confident call. Input material: blood. The sequenced DNA: TGCAGCGTTGAAGATGTTAGAGTCGGAGGCGGCTACACCTTC. Its product reads: CSVEDVRVGGGYTF. The CDR3, completed at both ends by the reference TRBV29-1 and TRBJ1-2 genes, gives the full variable domain SAVISQKPSRDICQRGTSLTIQCQVDSQVTMMFWYRQQPGQSLTLIATANQGSEATYESGFVIDKFPISRPNLTFSTLTVSNMSPEDSSIYLCSVEDVRVGGGYTFGSGTRLTVV.